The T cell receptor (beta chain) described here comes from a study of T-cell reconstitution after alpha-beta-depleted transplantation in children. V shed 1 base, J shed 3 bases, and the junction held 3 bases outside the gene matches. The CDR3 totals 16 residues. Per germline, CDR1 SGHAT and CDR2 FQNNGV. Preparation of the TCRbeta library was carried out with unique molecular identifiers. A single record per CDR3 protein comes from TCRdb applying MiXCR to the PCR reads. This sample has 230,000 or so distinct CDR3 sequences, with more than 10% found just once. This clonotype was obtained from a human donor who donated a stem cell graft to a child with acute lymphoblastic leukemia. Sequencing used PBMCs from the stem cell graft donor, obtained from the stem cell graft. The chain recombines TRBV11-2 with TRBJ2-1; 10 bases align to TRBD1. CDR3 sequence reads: CASSLGRDRGYNEQFF. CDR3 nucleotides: TGTGCCAGCAGCTTAGGCCGGGACAGGGGCTACAATGAGCAGTTCTTC. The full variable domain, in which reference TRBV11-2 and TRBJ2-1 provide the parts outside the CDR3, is EAGVAQSPRYKIIEKRQSVAFWCNPISGHATLYWYQQILGQGPKLLIQFQNNGVVDDSQLPKDRFSAERLKGVDSTLKIQPAKLEDSAVYLCASSLGRDRGYNEQFFGPGTRLTVL.